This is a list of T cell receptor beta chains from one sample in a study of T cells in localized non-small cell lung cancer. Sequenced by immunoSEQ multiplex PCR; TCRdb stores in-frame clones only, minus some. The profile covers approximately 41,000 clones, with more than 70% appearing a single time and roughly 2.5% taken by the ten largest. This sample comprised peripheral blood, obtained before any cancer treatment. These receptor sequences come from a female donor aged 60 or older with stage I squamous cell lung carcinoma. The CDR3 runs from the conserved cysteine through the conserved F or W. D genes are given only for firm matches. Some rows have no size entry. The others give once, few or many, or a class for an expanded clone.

CASSQARGTSGRGTQYF	TGCGCCAGCAGCCAGGCTAGGGGGACTAGCGGGAGAGGGACCCAGTACTTC	TRBD2	TRBV5-1	.	TRBJ2-5
CASSWVSGQAYEQYF	TGTGCCAGCAGCTGGGTTTCGGGACAGGCCTACGAGCAGTACTTC	TRBD1	TRBV7-9	.	TRBJ2-7
CASSPGRFEGTQYF	TGTGCCAGCAGCCCCGGGCGATTTGAGGGGACGCAGTATTTT	.	TRBV9	.	TRBJ2-3
CASSLQGLSYTF	TGTGCCAGCAGCCTACAGGGGCTGAGCTACACCTTC	TRBD1	TRBV5-4	once	TRBJ1-2
CASSRPGLETQYF	TGTGCCAGTAGTAGACCGGGACTGGAGACCCAGTACTTC	.	TRBV19	.	TRBJ2-5
CASSQVVGSPLHF	TGTGCCAGCAGCCAAGTCGTCGGATCACCCCTCCACTTT	.	TRBV14	.	TRBJ1-6
CASKTDKLDYTF	TGTGCCAGCAAAACGGACAAATTGGACTACACCTTC	.	TRBV2	.	TRBJ1-2
CASSPPGTGAATYGYTF	TGTGCCAGTAGTCCCCCCGGGACAGGGGCGGCTACCTATGGCTACACCTTC	TRBD1	TRBV19	few	TRBJ1-2
CASSRTEGREGYTF	TGTGCCAGCAGCCGCACGGAGGGGAGGGAAGGCTACACCTTC	.	TRBV7-6	.	TRBJ1-2
CASSQDSLEAFF	TGTGCCAGCTCACAGGACAGCCTCGAAGCTTTCTTT	.	TRBV18	.	TRBJ1-1
CASSSGGSHTGELFF	TGTGCCAGCAGCTCAGGGGGCTCGCACACCGGGGAGCTGTTTTTT	TRBD1	TRBV27	.	TRBJ2-2
CASSFGLAGAVYETQYF	TGTGCCAGCAGCTTTGGACTAGCGGGAGCTGTTTACGAGACCCAGTACTTC	TRBD2	TRBV7-8	.	TRBJ2-5
CASSKGGTSGRLAYEQYF	TGTGCCAGCAGCAAAGGTGGGACTAGCGGGAGATTGGCCTACGAGCAGTACTTC	.	TRBV21-1	.	TRBJ2-7